Below, 12 T cell receptor beta chains from the same sample are listed, as sequenced in a study of T cells in localized non-small cell lung cancer. The assay was immunoSEQ multiplex PCR, and TCRdb's table has in-frame clones only and misses some. The sample contains 70,000 to 75,000 clones, 65% to 85% of which appear only once. The sequencing used peripheral blood, collected before any cancer treatment. These receptors all come from a female donor at least 60 years old with stage I lung adenocarcinoma.

This chain uses TRBV14 with TRBJ2-1; D is possibly TRBD2 (5 bases). V was pared by 2 bases and J by 7 bases, with 15 bases between. This CDR3 is built from 15 residues. Germline CDR1 reads SGHDN; CDR2 reads FVKESK. The CDR3: CASSQPSWYWNEQFF. CDR3 sequence (DNA): TGTGCCAGCAGCCAACCTAGCTGGTATTGGAATGAGCAGTTCTTC.

This sequence joins TRBV23-1 and TRBJ2-7, with 7 bases lining up with TRBD1. TRBV23-1 is noted as an ORF with a role that remains uncertain. V lost 1 base to trimming and J lost 0 bases; unmatched junction nucleotides: 12. The CDR3 is 18 amino acids. The DNA of the CDR3 is TGCGCCAGCAGTCAATTGGGTGGGACAGTAAAAATCTCCTACGAGCAGTACTTC. Protein: CASSQLGGTVKISYEQYF.

V gene TRBV29-1 combines with J gene TRBJ2-7, with 10 nucleotides matching TRBD1. The CDR3 contains 15 residues. Losses at the gene ends were 4 bases for V and 5 bases for J; bases not matched to a gene: 11. Germline CDR1 SQVTM, CDR2 ANQGSEA. The CDR3 loop reads CSVAGGTGVANEQYF. The CDR3 DNA reads TGCAGCGTTGCAGGCGGGACAGGGGTGGCCAACGAGCAGTACTTC.

This sequence joins TRBV2 and TRBJ2-7, with D uncertain. This CDR3 region has 11 residues. Trimming took off 3 bases at V and 9 bases at J, with 9 bases between the two ends. Germline V gene lookup returns CDR1 SNHLY and CDR2 FYNNEI. For the CDR3, the DNA is TGTGCCAGCAGTGATGGCTGGGCGCAGTACTTC. Translation gives CASSDGWAQYF.

This sequence joins TRBV28 and TRBJ2-5; 7 bases are a match to TRBD2. Germline lookup yields CDR1 MDHEN and CDR2 SYDVKM. After removal of 3 bases from V and 0 bases from J, the junction contained 19 bases not matched to a gene. The CDR3 is made up of 20 amino acids. CDR3 DNA sequence: TGTGCCAGCAGTTTGGCGCTATGGGCCCGGGAGGCCTCGTACCAAGAGACCCAGTACTTC. Translation gives CASSLALWAREASYQETQYF.

This clone was counted once. The genes are TRBV5-5 and TRBJ2-1; 12 bases map to TRBD2. This CDR3 spans 15 amino acids. CDR1 is SGHKS and CDR2 is YYEKEE in the germline V gene (reference sequence). V lost 0 bases, J lost 10 bases, and 5 bases stayed unmatched. The CDR3 region is CASSLGLAGVGEQFF. The DNA for the CDR3 is TGTGCCAGCAGCTTGGGACTAGCGGGAGTAGGGGAGCAGTTCTTC.

The chain employs TRBV29-1 and TRBJ2-3, with D possibly matching TRBD1 (5 bases). V was shortened by 5 bases and J by 0 bases, with 12 bases between the two germline ends. This CDR3 has 14 amino acids. The germline CDR1 and CDR2 sequences are SQVTM and ANQGSEA. CDR3 in amino acids: CSVLQGLSTDTQYF. Written as DNA, the CDR3 is TGCAGCGTTCTCCAGGGCCTTAGCACAGATACGCAGTATTTT.

V usage is TRBV5-1 and J usage is TRBJ2-2, with 7 bases aligning to TRBD2. With 0 bases clipped from V and 3 bases from J, the junction kept 2 bases outside the gene matches. There are 15 residues in the CDR3. Germline V gene data show CDR1 as SGHRS and CDR2 as YFSETQ. As DNA, the CDR3 is TGCGCCAGCAGCTTGGTAGGGAGGGACACCGGGGAGCTGTTTTTT. Its protein product is CASSLVGRDTGELFF.

This clone is a singleton in its sample. This chain connects TRBV7-2 to TRBJ1-1; no clear D. This CDR3 contains 17 residues. V lost 5 bases to trimming and J lost 1 base, with 20 bases between them. CDR1 and CDR2 (germline): SGHTA, FQGNSA. The CDR3 is CASSDPPWEEENTEAFF. CDR3 nucleotides: TGTGCCAGCAGCGATCCACCCTGGGAAGAAGAGAACACTGAAGCTTTCTTT.

The genes are TRBV21-1 and TRBJ2-3; the tabulated D call, TRBD2, remains unverified against the DNA. TRBV21-1 is a pseudogene. The CDR3 is made up of 16 amino acids. The CDR3 sequence is CASSTTSGGAPDTQYF. The CDR3 DNA reads as TGTGCCAGCAGCACGACTAGCGGGGGGGCCCCAGATACGCAGTATTTT.

The chain couples TRBV28 to TRBJ1-5; D is perhaps TRBD1 (5 bases). From germline, CDR1 is MDHEN and CDR2 SYDVKM. The CDR3 has 16 amino acids. Between the trimmed V and J ends, which lost 7 bases and 2 bases, there was a span of 18 bases. The DNA of the CDR3 is TGTGCCAGCATCCTCGGGGGAGGGGACGGCAATCAGCCCCAGCATTTT. It specifies CASILGGGDGNQPQHF.

The V and J genes are TRBV4-1 and TRBJ1-1; tentatively, D is TRBD1 (6 bases). CDR1 MGHRA and CDR2 YSYEKL come from the germline V gene. Trimming removed 1 base at V and 0 bases at J, with 15 bases between. The CDR3 contains 17 residues. CDR3 region: CASSQVRGRTMNTEAFF. Written as DNA, the CDR3 is TGCGCCAGCAGCCAAGTTCGGGGGCGCACGATGAACACTGAAGCTTTCTTT.